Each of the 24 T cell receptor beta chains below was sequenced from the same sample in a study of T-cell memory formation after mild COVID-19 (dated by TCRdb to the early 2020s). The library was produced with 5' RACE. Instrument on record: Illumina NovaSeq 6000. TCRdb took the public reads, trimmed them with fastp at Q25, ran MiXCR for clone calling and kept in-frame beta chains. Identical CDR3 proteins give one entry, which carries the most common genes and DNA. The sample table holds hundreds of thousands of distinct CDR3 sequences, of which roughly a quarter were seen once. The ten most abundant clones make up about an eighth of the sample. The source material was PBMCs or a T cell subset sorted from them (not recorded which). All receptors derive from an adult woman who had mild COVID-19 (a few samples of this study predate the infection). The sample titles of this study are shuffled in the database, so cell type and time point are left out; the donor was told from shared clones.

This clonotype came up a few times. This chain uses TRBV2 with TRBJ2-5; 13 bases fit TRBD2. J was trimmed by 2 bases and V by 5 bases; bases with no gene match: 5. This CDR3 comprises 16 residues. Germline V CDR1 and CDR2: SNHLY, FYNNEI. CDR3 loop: CASSHLTSGGQETQYF. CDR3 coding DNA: TGTGCCAGCAGTCACTTGACTAGCGGGGGGCAAGAGACCCAGTACTTC.

DNA of the CDR3: TGTGCCACCAGCCGTCATATTCCAGGGGAGTGGGACGAGCAGTACTTC. Amino acid sequence: CATSRHIPGEWDEQYF. The chain is built from TRBV24-1 and TRBJ2-7; possible D gene TRBD1, 6 bases. This CDR3 is built from 16 residues. CDR1 and CDR2 from the germline V gene are KGHDR and SFDVKD. V was cut by 7 bases and J by 5 bases, with 23 bases left in between.

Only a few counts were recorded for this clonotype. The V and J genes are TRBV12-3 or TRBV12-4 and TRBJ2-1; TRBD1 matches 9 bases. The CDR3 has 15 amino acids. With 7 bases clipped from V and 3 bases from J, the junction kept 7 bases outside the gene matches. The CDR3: CASTDGQGYYNEQFF. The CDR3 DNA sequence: TGTGCCAGCACCGATGGACAGGGGTACTACAATGAGCAGTTCTTC.

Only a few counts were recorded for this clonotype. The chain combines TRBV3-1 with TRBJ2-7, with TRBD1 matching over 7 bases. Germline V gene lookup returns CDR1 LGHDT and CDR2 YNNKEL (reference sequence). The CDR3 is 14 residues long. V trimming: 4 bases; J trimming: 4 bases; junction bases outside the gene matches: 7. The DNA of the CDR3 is TGTGCCAGCAGCCCAGGACAGGTTGGGTACGAGCAGTACTTC. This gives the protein CASSPGQVGYEQYF.

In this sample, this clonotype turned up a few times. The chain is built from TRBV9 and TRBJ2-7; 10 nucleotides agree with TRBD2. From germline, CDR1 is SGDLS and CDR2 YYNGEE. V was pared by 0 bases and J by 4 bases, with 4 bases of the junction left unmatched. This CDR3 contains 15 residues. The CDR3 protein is CASSVALAGDYEQYF. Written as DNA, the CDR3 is TGTGCCAGCAGCGTAGCGCTAGCGGGGGATTACGAGCAGTACTTC.

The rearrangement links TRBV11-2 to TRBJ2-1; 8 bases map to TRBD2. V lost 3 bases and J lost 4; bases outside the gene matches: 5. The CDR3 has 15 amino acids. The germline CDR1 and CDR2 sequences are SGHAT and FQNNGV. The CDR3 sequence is CASSFQREQYNEQFF. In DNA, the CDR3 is TGTGCCAGCAGCTTCCAGCGGGAGCAGTACAATGAGCAGTTCTTC.

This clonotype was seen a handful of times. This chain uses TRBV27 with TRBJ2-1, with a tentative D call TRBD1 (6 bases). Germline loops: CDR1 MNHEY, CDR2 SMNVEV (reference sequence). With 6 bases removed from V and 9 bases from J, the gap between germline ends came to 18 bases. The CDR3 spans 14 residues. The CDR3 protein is CASRGLQGDSEQFF. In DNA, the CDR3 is TGTGCCAGCAGGGGGTTACAGGGAGACAGTGAGCAGTTCTTC.

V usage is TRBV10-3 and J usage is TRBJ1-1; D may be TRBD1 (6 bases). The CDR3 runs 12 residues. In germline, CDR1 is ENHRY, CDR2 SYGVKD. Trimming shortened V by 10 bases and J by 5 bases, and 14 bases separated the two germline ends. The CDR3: CATKQGGTEAFF. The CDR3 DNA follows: TGTGCCACAAAACAGGGTGGGACTGAAGCTTTCTTT.

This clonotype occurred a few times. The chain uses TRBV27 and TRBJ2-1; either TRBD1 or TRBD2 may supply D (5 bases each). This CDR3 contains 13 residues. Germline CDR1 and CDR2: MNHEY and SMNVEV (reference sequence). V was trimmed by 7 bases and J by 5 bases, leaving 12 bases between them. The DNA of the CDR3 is TGTGCCAGCACAACCGGGACCGACAATGAGCAGTTCTTC. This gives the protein CASTTGTDNEQFF.

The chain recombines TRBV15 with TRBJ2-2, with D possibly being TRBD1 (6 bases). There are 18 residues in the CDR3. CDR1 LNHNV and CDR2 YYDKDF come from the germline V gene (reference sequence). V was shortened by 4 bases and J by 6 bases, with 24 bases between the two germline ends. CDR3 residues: CATSISSTARGFPGELFF. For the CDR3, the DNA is TGTGCCACCAGCATATCGTCGACGGCCAGGGGCTTCCCCGGGGAGCTGTTTTTT. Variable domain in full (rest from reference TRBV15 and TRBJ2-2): DAMVIQNPRYQVTQFGKPVTLSCSQTLNHNVMYWYQQKSSQAPKLLFHYYDKDFNNEADTPDNFQSRRPNTSFCFLDIRSPGLGDTAMYLCATSISSTARGFPGELFFGEGSRLTVL.

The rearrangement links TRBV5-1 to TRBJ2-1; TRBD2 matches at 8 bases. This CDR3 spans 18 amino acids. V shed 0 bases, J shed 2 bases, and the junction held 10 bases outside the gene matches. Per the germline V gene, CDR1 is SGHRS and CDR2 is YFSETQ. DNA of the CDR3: TGCGCCAGCAGCTTGGTGGCTAGCGGGCCCACCACCTACAATGAGCAGTTCTTC. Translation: CASSLVASGPTTYNEQFF.

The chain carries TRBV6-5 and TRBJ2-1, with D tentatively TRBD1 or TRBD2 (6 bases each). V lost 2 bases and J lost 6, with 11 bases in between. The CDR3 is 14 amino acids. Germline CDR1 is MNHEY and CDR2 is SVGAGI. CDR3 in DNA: TGTGCCAGCAGTTACAAACAGGGAGGCAATGAGCAGTTCTTC. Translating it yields CASSYKQGGNEQFF.

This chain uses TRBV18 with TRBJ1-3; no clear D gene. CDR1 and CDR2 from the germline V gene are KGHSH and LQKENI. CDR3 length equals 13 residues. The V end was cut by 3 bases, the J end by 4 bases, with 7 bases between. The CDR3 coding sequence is TGTGCCAGCTCACCGTCGGACGGAAACACCATATATTTT. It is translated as CASSPSDGNTIYF.

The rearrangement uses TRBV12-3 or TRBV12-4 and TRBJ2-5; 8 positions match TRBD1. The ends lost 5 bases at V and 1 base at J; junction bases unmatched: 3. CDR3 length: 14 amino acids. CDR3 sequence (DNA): TGTGCCAGCAGTGACAGGGGTTTCCAAGAGACCCAGTACTTC. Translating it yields CASSDRGFQETQYF.

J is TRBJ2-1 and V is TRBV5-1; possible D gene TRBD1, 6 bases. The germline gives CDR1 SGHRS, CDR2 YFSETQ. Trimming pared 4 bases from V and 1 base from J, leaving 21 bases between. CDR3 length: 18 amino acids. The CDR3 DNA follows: TGCGCCAGCAGCCCGGTGCTTGGGGGCCCCCGATCCTACAATGAGCAGTTCTTC. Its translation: CASSPVLGGPRSYNEQFF. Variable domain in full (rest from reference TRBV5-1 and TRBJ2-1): KAGVTQTPRYLIKTRGQQVTLSCSPISGHRSVSWYQQTPGQGLQFLFEYFSETQRNKGNFPGRFSGRQFSNSRSEMNVSTLELGDSALYLCASSPVLGGPRSYNEQFFGPGTRLTVL.

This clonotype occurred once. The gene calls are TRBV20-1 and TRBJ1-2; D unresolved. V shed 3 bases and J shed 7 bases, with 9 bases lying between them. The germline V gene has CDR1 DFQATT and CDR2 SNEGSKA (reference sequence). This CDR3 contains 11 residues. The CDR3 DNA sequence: TGCAGTGCTAGTGTTGTATCTGGCTACACCTTC. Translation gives CSASVVSGYTF.

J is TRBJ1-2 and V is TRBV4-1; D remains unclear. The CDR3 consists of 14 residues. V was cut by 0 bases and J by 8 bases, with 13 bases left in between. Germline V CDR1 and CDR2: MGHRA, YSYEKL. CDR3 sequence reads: CASSQEVSAPGYTF. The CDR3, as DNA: TGCGCCAGCAGCCAAGAAGTGTCAGCTCCGGGCTACACCTTC.

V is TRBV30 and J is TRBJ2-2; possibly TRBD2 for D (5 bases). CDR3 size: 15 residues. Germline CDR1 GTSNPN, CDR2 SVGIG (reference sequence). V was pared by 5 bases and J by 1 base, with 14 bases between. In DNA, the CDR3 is TGTGCCTGGGAGCGGACGGCTGTGAACACCGGGGAGCTGTTTTTT. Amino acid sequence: CAWERTAVNTGELFF.

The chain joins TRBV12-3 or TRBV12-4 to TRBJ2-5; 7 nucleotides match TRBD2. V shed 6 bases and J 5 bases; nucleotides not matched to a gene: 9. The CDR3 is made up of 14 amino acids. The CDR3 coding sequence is TGTGCCAGCAGGCCCCGGGAGGAAACGGAGACCCAGTACTTC. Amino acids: CASRPREETETQYF.

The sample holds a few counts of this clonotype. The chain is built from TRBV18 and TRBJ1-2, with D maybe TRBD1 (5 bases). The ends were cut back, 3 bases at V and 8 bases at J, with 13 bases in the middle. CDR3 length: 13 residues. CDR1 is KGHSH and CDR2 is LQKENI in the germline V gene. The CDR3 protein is CASSPRERDGYTF. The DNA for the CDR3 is TGTGCCAGCTCACCCCGGGAAAGGGACGGCTACACCTTC.

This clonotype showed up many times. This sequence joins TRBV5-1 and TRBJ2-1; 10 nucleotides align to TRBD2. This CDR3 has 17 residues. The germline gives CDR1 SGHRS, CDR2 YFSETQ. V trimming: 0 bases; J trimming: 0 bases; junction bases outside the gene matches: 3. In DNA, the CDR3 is TGCGCCAGCAGCTTGGAGGCTAGCGGGAGCTCCTACAATGAGCAGTTCTTC. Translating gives CASSLEASGSSYNEQFF.

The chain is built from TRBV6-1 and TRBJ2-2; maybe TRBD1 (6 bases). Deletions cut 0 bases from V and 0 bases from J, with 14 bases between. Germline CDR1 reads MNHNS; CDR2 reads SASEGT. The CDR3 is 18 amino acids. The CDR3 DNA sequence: TGTGCCAGCAGTGAAGCGCTAATGGGGGCAGCGAACACCGGGGAGCTGTTTTTT. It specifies CASSEALMGAANTGELFF.

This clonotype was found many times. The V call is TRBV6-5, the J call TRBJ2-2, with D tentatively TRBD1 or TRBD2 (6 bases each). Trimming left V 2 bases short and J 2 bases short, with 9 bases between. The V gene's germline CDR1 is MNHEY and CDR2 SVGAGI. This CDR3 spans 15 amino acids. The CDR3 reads CASSYRGRNTGELFF. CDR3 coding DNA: TGTGCCAGCAGTTACCGGGGGCGCAACACCGGGGAGCTGTTTTTT.

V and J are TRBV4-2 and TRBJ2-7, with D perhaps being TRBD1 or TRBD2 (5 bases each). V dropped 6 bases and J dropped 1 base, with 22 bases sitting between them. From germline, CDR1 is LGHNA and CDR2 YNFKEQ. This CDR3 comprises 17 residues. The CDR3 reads CASRQGEGSGGSYEQYF. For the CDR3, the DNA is TGTGCCAGCAGGCAGGGAGAAGGTAGTGGGGGATCCTACGAGCAGTACTTC.